This T cell receptor (beta chain) was observed in a study of shared clonotypes between healthy human individuals. Findings and limits, study-wide: Clonotype sharing among donors was expected to depend on sequencing depth. Approximately 5.4% of naive CD4 clonotypes were common to a handful of donors.

Genomic DNA belonging to each subset was distributed in equal measure over several immunoSEQ plates. Clones were read by immunoSEQ multiplex PCR, and TCRdb kept only the in-frame ones, dropping some. Here the sample spans approximately 2,000,000 clones, about 94% being singletons. Turning to this clone: Its specificity is not known.

This CDR3 has 15 residues. V gave up 2 bases and J gave up 3 bases, with 11 bases separating them. Germline V CDR1 and CDR2: SGHDT, YYEEEE. Naive CD8 isolation took CD45RO-negative cells positively selected for CCR7 and excluded terminally differentiated effector memory CD45RA+ cells. V is TRBV5-6 and J is TRBJ2-2; D is uncertain. The source of this sequence is a young man in good health. Some clones in this sample may be carry-over from other donors' samples. Sequencing was performed on naive CD8+ T cells from PBMCs. CDR3 bases: TGTGCCAGCAGCTTATTGGGTCAGCACACCGGGGAGCTGTTTTTT. Protein sequence: CASSLLGQHTGELFF.